One sample yielded the 27 T cell receptor beta chains listed below, sequenced in a study of HIV-infected patients and healthy controls. All unsorted peripheral T cells were captured because whole blood was used without fractionation. Alpha and beta constant-region primers primed reverse transcription of about 0.5 ug RNA. Each of the alpha and beta chains got its own library through chain-specific third strand synthesis with indices. TCRdb redid the calling of the 5' RACE reads with MiXCR, one entry per CDR3 protein. The repertoire includes fewer than 500 distinct CDR3 sequences, 70% to 80% of them detected once, and roughly 60% sits in the top ten. Sample: blood, taken before antiretroviral therapy. These receptor sequences come from an adult with HIV infection.

As for this clonotype: Found in a library prepared for alpha chains, this beta chain is an off-target read, and its abundance has little meaning. The rearrangement links TRBV6-5 to TRBJ2-1; 10 bases fit TRBD2. After removal of 2 bases from V and 9 bases from J, the junction contained 7 bases not matched to a gene. This CDR3 comprises 15 residues. CDR1 and CDR2 (germline): MNHEY, SVGAGI. CDR3 residues: CASSYAASGRSEQFF. CDR3 sequence (DNA): TGTGCCAGCAGTTACGCCGCTAGCGGGAGAAGTGAGCAGTTCTTC.

In regard to this clonotype: Little can be read into the size of this beta chain, an off-target read in a library designed for alpha chains. The rearrangement joins TRBV27 to TRBJ2-1, with D uncertain. Trimming shortened V by 6 bases and J by 8 bases, and 14 bases separated the two germline ends. Germline assignment: CDR1 MNHEY and CDR2 SMNVEV (reference sequence). CDR3 length: 13 amino acids. The CDR3 reads CASRDRIEDEQFF. DNA for the CDR3: TGTGCCAGCAGAGACCGTATCGAGGATGAGCAGTTCTTC.

Remarks on this clonotype: The size of this beta chain means little, since it is a stray read in a library made for alpha chains. This chain connects TRBV15 to TRBJ2-5, with D perhaps TRBD1 (5 bases). Germline loops: CDR1 LNHNV, CDR2 YYDKDF (reference sequence). This CDR3 contains 13 residues. Trimming removed 3 bases from V and 5 bases from J, with 10 bases in between. The CDR3, as DNA: TGTGCCACCAGCAGCGTGGCAGGGGAGACCCAGTACTTC. Protein sequence: CATSSVAGETQYF.

A note on this clonotype: As an off-target read in a library built for alpha chains, this beta chain has a frequency of little significance. The gene calls are TRBV28 and TRBJ1-4; D perhaps matches TRBD1 (5 bases). V shed 0 bases and J shed 4 bases, with 9 bases lying between them. In germline, CDR1 is MDHEN, CDR2 SYDVKM. The length of the CDR3 is 15 residues. The CDR3 loop is CASSLWSGSNEKLFF. CDR3 DNA: TGTGCCAGCAGTTTATGGTCAGGGAGTAATGAAAAACTGTTTTTT.

This clonotype was found a few times. Since the library was made to target alpha chains, this beta chain is a stray read and its abundance is not meaningful. The V and J genes are TRBV12-3 or TRBV12-4 and TRBJ2-7, with TRBD1 identical over 10 bases. J lost 4 bases, V lost 3 bases, and 3 bases had no gene match. The CDR3 runs to 14 residues. The CDR3 is CASSFQGQGYEQYF. The CDR3 DNA is TGTGCCAGCAGTTTTCAGGGACAGGGGTACGAGCAGTACTTC.

Regarding this clonotype: A library made for alpha chains picked up this beta chain off target, so its size means little. This chain uses TRBV3-1 with TRBJ2-1; D possibly corresponds to TRBD1 (6 bases). The germline gives CDR1 LGHDT, CDR2 YNNKEL (reference sequence). There are 18 residues in the CDR3. V lost 0 bases and J lost 8, with 23 bases in between. CDR3 nucleotides: TGTGCCAGCAGCCAAGATCATCTCGGACAGACACACGGAGATGAGCAGTTCTTC. Protein: CASSQDHLGQTHGDEQFF.

The count of this clonotype is one. This beta chain was picked up by a library intended for alpha chains and is off target, so its count carries little meaning. This CDR3 reads CASGAGLFWDTQYF. For the CDR3, the DNA is TGTGCCAGCGGGGCGGGACTCTTCTGGGATACGCAGTATTTT. The V and J genes are TRBV4-2 and TRBJ2-3, with D maybe TRBD2 (6 bases). The CDR3 runs to 14 residues. Germline assignment: CDR1 LGHNA and CDR2 YNFKEQ. Trimming cost V 8 bases and J 6 bases, with 18 bases left between them.

Comments on this clonotype: A library prepared for alpha chains yielded this beta chain as an off-target read; its size is of little meaning. The rearrangement links TRBV13 to TRBJ2-1; possibly TRBD1 for D (6 bases). V gave up 0 bases and J gave up 7 bases, with 10 bases separating them. The CDR3 spans 14 residues. The V gene's germline CDR1 is PRHDT and CDR2 FYEKMQ (reference sequence). The CDR3 here is CASSLGGQPNEQFF. The CDR3 DNA sequence: TGTGCCAGCAGCTTAGGAGGACAGCCAAATGAGCAGTTCTTC. The full variable domain, with the rest looked up from reference TRBV13 and TRBJ2-1, is AAGVIQSPRHLIKEKRETATLKCYPIPRHDTVYWYQQGPGQDPQFLISFYEKMQSDKGSIPDRFSAQQFSDYHSELNMSSLELGDSALYFCASSLGGQPNEQFFGPGTRLTVL.

This clonotype showed up just once. This beta chain turned up in a library designed for alpha chains; as an off-target read, its abundance says little. The chain links TRBV7-2 to TRBJ2-1, with 7 bases matching TRBD1. This CDR3 is 14 amino acids long. Trimming cost V 3 bases and J 6 bases; bases outside gene matches: 5. Germline lookup yields CDR1 SGHTA and CDR2 FQGNSA. The DNA of the CDR3 is TGTGCCAGCAGCTTCGGGACAGAACGCAATGAGCAGTTCTTC. Encoded protein: CASSFGTERNEQFF.

Concerning this clonotype itself: This beta chain is an off-target read within a library intended for alpha chains, so its frequency means little. The rearrangement links TRBV7-9 to TRBJ1-1; D unclear. This CDR3 contains 13 residues. Germline CDR1 SEHNR, CDR2 FQNEAQ (reference sequence). Trimming took 4 bases from V and 0 from J, leaving 6 bases between them. CDR3 protein: CASSSFMNTEAFF. The CDR3 region has the DNA TGTGCCAGCAGCTCCTTCATGAACACTGAAGCTTTCTTT.

This clonotype was seen a handful of times. This beta chain was picked up by a library intended for alpha chains and is off target, so its count carries little meaning. The rearrangement joins TRBV2 to TRBJ1-1; no definite D call. CDR3 size: 13 residues. V was trimmed by 3 bases and J by 1 base, leaving 6 bases between them. CDR1 is SNHLY, CDR2 FYNNEI, per germline. The CDR3 sequence: CASSDAGNTEAFF. The CDR3 bases are TGTGCCAGCAGTGATGCTGGGAACACTGAAGCTTTCTTT.

With respect to this clonotype: This beta chain slipped into a library made for alpha chains as a stray read, so its size is not meaningful. V is TRBV28 and J is TRBJ1-1; no clear D gene. Trimming removed 7 bases at V and 8 bases at J, with 11 bases between. This CDR3 has 11 amino acids. Germline CDR1 reads MDHEN; CDR2 reads SYDVKM. CDR3 amino acids: CASTWAKEAFF. The CDR3 nucleotides read TGTGCCAGCACCTGGGCCAAGGAAGCTTTCTTT. The entire variable domain, with the rest obtained from reference TRBV28 and TRBJ1-1, is as follows: DVKVTQSSRYLVKRTGEKVFLECVQDMDHENMFWYRQDPGLGLRLIYFSYDVKMKEKGDIPEGYSVSREKKERFSLILESASTNQTSMYLCASTWAKEAFFGQGTRLTVV.

A word on this clonotype: The library was prepared for alpha chains; this beta chain is a stray read, so its frequency means little. This rearrangement joins TRBV18 to TRBJ1-1; D ambiguous. The germline V and J ends were trimmed by 0 bases and 3 bases, with 17 bases remaining between them. The germline CDR1 and CDR2 sequences are KGHSH and LQKENI. The CDR3 is made up of 17 amino acids. DNA for the CDR3: TGTGCCAGCTCACCACCCTTAGGACTGCCCCGGGACACTGAAGCTTTCTTT. Encoded protein: CASSPPLGLPRDTEAFF.

By sample fraction, this clonotype is hyperexpanded (1% or more). A library prepared for alpha chains yielded this beta chain as an off-target read; its size is of little meaning. The chain joins TRBV27 to TRBJ2-5; no clear D gene. Germline V gene data show CDR1 as MNHEY and CDR2 as SMNVEV (reference sequence). The germline V and J ends were trimmed by 5 bases and 2 bases, with 12 bases remaining between them. The CDR3 totals 14 residues. Here the CDR3 DNA reads TGTGCCAGCAGTCCTACGACCTTTCAAGAGACCCAGTACTTC. Protein: CASSPTTFQETQYF.

By share, this clonotype counts as hyperexpanded. As an off-target read in a library built for alpha chains, this beta chain has a frequency of little significance. This sequence joins TRBV7-3 and TRBJ2-1; TRBD1 or TRBD2 may be the D gene (5 bases each). Trimming cost V 4 bases and J 6 bases, with 16 bases left between them. This CDR3 has 15 residues. Germline V gene sequence: CDR1 SGHTA, CDR2 FQGTGA. CDR3 nucleotide sequence: TGTGCCAGCAGCTCCCCGGGGCCTACGGGCAATGAGCAGTTCTTC. This codes for CASSSPGPTGNEQFF.

With respect to this clonotype: This beta chain turned up in a library designed for alpha chains; as an off-target read, its abundance says little. The V call is TRBV7-3, the J call TRBJ2-3, with 8 bases that match TRBD2. The germline V gene has CDR1 SGHTA and CDR2 FQGTGA. V lost 5 bases, J lost 1 base, and 5 bases stayed unmatched. The CDR3 has 15 residues. DNA for the CDR3: TGTGCCAGCAGCCCCGATAGCGGGGGCACAGATACGCAGTATTTT. Residues: CASSPDSGGTDTQYF. The complete variable domain, with remaining parts taken from reference TRBV7-3 and TRBJ2-3, reads GAGVSQTPSNKVTEKGKYVELRCDPISGHTALYWYRQSLGQGPEFLIYFQGTGAADDSGLPNDRFFAVRPEGSVSTLKIQRTERGDSAVYLCASSPDSGGTDTQYFGPGTRLTVL.

A word on this clonotype: Since the library was made to target alpha chains, this beta chain is a stray read and its abundance is not meaningful. The V and J genes are TRBV7-3 and TRBJ2-3; 10 bases map to TRBD2. The V segment lost 0 bases and the J segment 6 bases; nucleotides outside the gene matches: 6. This CDR3 contains 16 residues. The germline V gene has CDR1 SGHTA and CDR2 FQGTGA. In DNA form, the CDR3 reads TGTGCCAGCAGCTTAACACTAGCGGGGTCCGGGGATACGCAGTATTTT. Translation gives CASSLTLAGSGDTQYF.

With regard to this clonotype: With the library built for alpha chains, this beta chain is off target and its frequency is not meaningful. The rearrangement joins TRBV7-8 to TRBJ2-1; 7 bases are shared with TRBD1. This CDR3 has 14 amino acids. Trimming took 1 base from V and 8 from J; bases not matched to a gene: 5. Per the germline V gene, CDR1 is SGHVS and CDR2 is FQNEAQ. The CDR3 is CASSLVDRVDEQFF. CDR3 DNA: TGTGCCAGCAGCTTAGTAGACAGGGTCGATGAGCAGTTCTTC.

This clonotype has more than one count but fewer than ten. With the library built for alpha chains, this beta chain is off target and its frequency is not meaningful. The genes are TRBV5-4 and TRBJ1-1, with 7 bases matching TRBD1. Trimming removed 3 bases from V and 5 bases from J; junction bases left unmatched: 4. From germline, CDR1 is SGHNT and CDR2 YYREEE (reference sequence). The CDR3 runs to 13 residues. In nucleotides, the CDR3 is TGTGCCAGCAGCTCGACAGGGATGACTGAAGCTTTCTTT. Translation: CASSSTGMTEAFF.

Of note for this clonotype: Since the library was made to target alpha chains, this beta chain is a stray read and its abundance is not meaningful. The V and J genes are TRBV11-3 and TRBJ1-5; D ambiguous. Looked up from germline, CDR1 is SGHNT and CDR2 is YENEEA. This CDR3 is 14 amino acids long. The V end was cut by 3 bases, the J end by 2 bases, with 8 bases between. CDR3 protein: CASSFTRCNQPQHF. The CDR3 bases are TGTGCCAGCAGCTTCACCCGGTGCAATCAGCCCCAGCATTTT.

Points on this clonotype: With the library built for alpha chains, this beta chain is off target and its frequency is not meaningful. This chain links TRBV20-1 with TRBJ2-7, with a tentative D call TRBD1 (5 bases). The V and J ends lost 1 base and 0 bases respectively, with 7 bases between them. The CDR3 has 13 residues. Germline lookup yields CDR1 DFQATT and CDR2 SNEGSKA (reference sequence). The chain's CDR3 is CSARGTTSYEQYF. The CDR3 DNA is TGCAGTGCTAGAGGGACAACCTCCTACGAGCAGTACTTC.

Details on this clonotype: A library prepared for alpha chains yielded this beta chain as an off-target read; its size is of little meaning. The rearrangement joins TRBV11-2 to TRBJ2-5; TRBD1 or TRBD2 may be the D gene (6 bases each). In germline, CDR1 is SGHAT, CDR2 FQNNGV. CDR3 length: 15 amino acids. Trimming left V 0 bases short and J 5 bases short, with 13 bases between. This CDR3 reads CASSLDTGGRETQYF. Here the CDR3 DNA reads TGTGCCAGCAGCTTAGATACCGGGGGCCGGGAGACCCAGTACTTC.

The sample holds a few counts of this clonotype. For a library built for alpha chains, this beta chain is a stray read; little rests on its size. The DNA of the CDR3 is TGCAGCGCGCGGTCTCTATCTAATGAAAAACTGTTTTTT. Its protein is CSARSLSNEKLFF. This chain uses TRBV29-1 with TRBJ1-4; no reliable D call. CDR3 length: 13 residues. With 7 bases removed from V and 3 bases from J, the gap between germline ends came to 12 bases. Germline CDR1 is SQVTM and CDR2 is ANQGSEA. The whole variable domain, remainder taken from reference TRBV29-1 and TRBJ1-4, is SAVISQKPSRDICQRGTSLTIQCQVDSQVTMMFWYRQQPGQSLTLIATANQGSEATYESGFVIDKFPISRPNLTFSTLTVSNMSPEDSSIYLCSARSLSNEKLFFGSGTQLSVL.

This clonotype was picked up one time. With the library built for alpha chains, this beta chain is off target and its frequency is not meaningful. This CDR3 is CASSLGPHYEQYF. The DNA of the CDR3 is TGTGCCAGCAGCTTAGGACCGCACTACGAGCAGTACTTC. The chain employs TRBV7-2 and TRBJ2-7; D not resolved. Per the germline V gene, CDR1 is SGHTA and CDR2 is FQGNSA. The CDR3 spans 13 residues. Trimming removed 1 base at V and 3 bases at J, with 7 bases between.

Concerning this clonotype: This beta chain is a stray sequence in a library constructed for alpha chains; its clone size is not meaningful. J is TRBJ1-1 and V is TRBV7-2, with unresolved D. V lost 4 bases and J lost 8, with 11 bases in between. Germline CDR1 SGHTA, CDR2 FQGNSA. The CDR3 runs 12 residues. The CDR3, as DNA: TGTGCCAGCAGCTCGCGACAAGTAGAAGCTTTCTTT. It is translated as CASSSRQVEAFF.

About this clonotype: The library was prepared for alpha chains; this beta chain is a stray read, so its frequency means little. The chain joins TRBV4-1 to TRBJ1-4; no clear D. The germline CDR1 and CDR2 sequences are MGHRA and YSYEKL. This CDR3 has 12 amino acids. V was pared by 3 bases and J by 8 bases, with 7 bases between. CDR3 in DNA: TGCGCCAGCAGCCAGGACTTGGAAAAACTGTTTTTT. Translation gives CASSQDLEKLFF.

This clonotype was detected only a few times. This beta chain was picked up by a library intended for alpha chains and is off target, so its count carries little meaning. V gene TRBV29-1 combines with J gene TRBJ1-5; 9 bases match TRBD1. The junction had 4 bases not matched to a gene; V was cut back by 7 bases and J by 3 bases. The germline V gene encodes CDR1 SQVTM and CDR2 ANQGSEA. There are 13 residues in the CDR3. As DNA, the CDR3 is TGCAGCGCCGGGACAGGGTTCAATCAGCCCCAGCATTTT. Protein: CSAGTGFNQPQHF.